The 4 T cell receptor beta chains below all came from one sample that was sequenced in a study of CD8+ T cells in alopecia areata. Sequencing used cDNA as its template, made by extracting RNA and reverse transcribing it. Only in-frame clones appear in the TCRdb table, and some are missing; sequencing was by immunoSEQ multiplex PCR. Here the sample spans some 130,000 clones, approximately 53% being singletons. The specimen was CD4+ T cells sorted from blood, collected at week 0. All receptors come from a human donor with alopecia areata.

The gene calls are TRBV7-3 and TRBJ1-1; TRBD1 agrees at 8 bases. The germline gives CDR1 SGHTA, CDR2 FQGTGA. The V segment lost 4 bases and the J segment 5 bases; nucleotides outside the gene matches: 3. The CDR3 is 13 amino acids. Here the CDR3 DNA reads TGTGCCAGCAGCTCTGGACAGGGTACTGAAGCTTTCTTT. Its translation is CASSSGQGTEAFF.

The chain joins TRBV6-1 to TRBJ2-5; possibly TRBD1 for D (6 bases). V was pared by 10 bases and J by 5 bases, with 17 bases between. The CDR3 sequence is 13 residues long. Germline loops: CDR1 MNHNS, CDR2 SASEGT. CDR3 coding DNA: TGTGCCACCAGACACAGGGCCGGGGAGACCCAGTACTTC. Translating it yields CATRHRAGETQYF.

This clone has a handful of counts. The genes are TRBV4-3 and TRBJ1-4; 9 bases fit TRBD1. Looked up from germline, CDR1 is LGHNA and CDR2 is YSLEER. The CDR3 is made up of 15 amino acids. Trimming took 4 bases from V and 6 from J; bases not matched to a gene: 6. CDR3 in amino acids: CASSPLGQGYEKLFF. The CDR3 DNA follows: TGCGCCAGCAGCCCCCTGGGACAGGGATATGAAAAACTGTTTTTT.

Only a few counts were recorded for this clone. The chain employs TRBV29-1 and TRBJ2-5; weak D call: TRBD2 (7 bases). The germline CDR1 and CDR2 sequences are SQVTM and ANQGSEA. The CDR3 sequence is 13 residues long. V dropped 3 bases and J dropped 3 bases, with 11 bases sitting between them. The CDR3 DNA follows: TGCAGCGTTGATCGGGGGGCGAAAGAGACCCAGTACTTC. Translated, it gives CSVDRGAKETQYF.